This is a list of T cell receptor beta chains from one sample in a study of OX40 agonist ivuxolimab in advanced cancers. Some clones are missing from TCRdb's copy, which holds only in-frame ones; the method was immunoSEQ multiplex PCR. Here the sample spans 52,000 or so clones, roughly 83% being singletons. The sequenced sample was CD4+ or CD8+ T cells sorted from blood, obtained in a trial of the OX40 agonist ivuxolimab. Every receptor here comes from an adult with an advanced solid tumor such as melanoma, head and neck, liver or kidney cancer. The CDR3 runs from the conserved cysteine through the conserved F or W. D genes are given only for firm matches. The size entry is marked missing in some rows and otherwise reads once, few, many or a size class.

v_gene	d_gene	j_gene	abundance	CDR3aa	CDR3nt
TRBV9	-	TRBJ1-1	-	CASNRVTEAFF	TGTGCCAGCAACAGGGTTACTGAAGCTTTCTTT
TRBV29-1	-	TRBJ1-1	few	CSAQGNTEAFF	TGCAGCGCACAGGGGAACACTGAAGCTTTCTTT
TRBV7-3	-	TRBJ2-1	-	CASSLNSGIHNEQFF	TGTGCCAGCAGCTTAAATTCGGGTATCCACAATGAGCAGTTCTTC
TRBV7-3	-	TRBJ2-7	-	CASSPVLGGEQYF	TGTGCCAGCAGCCCCGTCCTCGGCGGCGAGCAGTACTTC
TRBV28	TRBD1	TRBJ1-1	-	CASSLTGGTEAFF	TGTGCCAGCAGTTTGACAGGGGGGACTGAAGCTTTCTTT
TRBV19	TRBD1	TRBJ1-4	few	CASGTGINEKLFF	TGTGCCAGTGGGACAGGGATTAATGAAAAACTGTTTTTT
TRBV6-1	-	TRBJ1-5	once	CASTTAGPNQPQHF	TGTGCCAGCACTACGGCAGGGCCCAATCAGCCCCAGCATTTT
TRBV19	-	TRBJ1-3	-	CASIKGRGREGTIYF	TGTGCCAGTATAAAGGGTCGCGGCCGGGAGGGCACCATATATTTT
TRBV11-2	TRBD2	TRBJ2-5	-	CASSLGLAEETQYF	TGTGCCAGCAGCTTGGGACTAGCGGAAGAGACCCAGTACTTC
TRBV18	-	TRBJ2-7	-	CASSPDRKTEQYF	TGTGCCAGCTCACCTGACCGCAAAACCGAGCAGTACTTC
TRBV2	-	TRBJ2-2	-	CASSLLAPPFTGELFF	TGTGCCAGCAGTCTCCTAGCGCCCCCGTTCACCGGGGAGCTGTTTTTT
TRBV5-1	-	TRBJ2-3	-	CASSLVDTARDTQYF	TGCGCCAGCAGCTTAGTAGACACCGCCAGAGATACGCAGTATTTT
TRBV5-1	-	TRBJ2-3	-	CASSSTLGSDTQYF	TGCGCCAGCAGCTCGACCCTAGGGAGCGATACGCAGTATTTT
TRBV9	-	TRBJ2-1	few	CASSVGAGIIPSSYNEQFF	TGTGCCAGCAGCGTAGGGGCAGGGATCATACCGAGCTCCTACAATGAGCAGTTCTTC
TRBV4-2	TRBD2	TRBJ2-7	once	CASRLERGTYEQYF	TGTGCCAGCAGACTCGAGCGGGGGACGTACGAGCAGTACTTC
TRBV19	-	TRBJ2-7	-	CASSIDVTRGQYF	TGTGCCAGTAGTATAGACGTGACTAGGGGGCAGTACTTC
TRBV27	-	TRBJ2-5	-	CASGRIQETQYF	TGTGCCAGCGGGAGGATTCAAGAGACCCAGTACTTC
TRBV19	-	TRBJ1-4	-	CASSGTEGEKLFF	TGTGCCAGTAGTGGCACAGAGGGTGAAAAACTGTTTTTT
TRBV18	-	TRBJ1-2	-	CASSPGGIGYGYTF	TGTGCCAGCTCACCTGGGGGTATTGGATATGGCTACACCTTC
TRBV11-2	-	TRBJ2-1	-	CASSPSGSSRFF	TGTGCCAGCAGCCCGTCTGGCTCCTCCCGGTTCTTC
TRBV4-1	TRBD2	TRBJ2-3	-	CASSQGEGDTQYF	TGCGCCAGCAGCCAGGGGGAGGGGGATACGCAGTATTTT
TRBV6-5	-	TRBJ1-3	-	CASSYSSGTGNTIYF	TGTGCCAGCAGTTACTCGTCAGGGACCGGAAACACCATATATTTT
TRBV27	-	TRBJ2-5	-	CATAVGYQETQYF	TGTGCCACCGCGGTGGGGTACCAAGAGACCCAGTACTTC
TRBV5-4	TRBD2	TRBJ2-3	-	CASSLDPSGRVTDTQYF	TGTGCCAGCAGCTTGGATCCTAGCGGGAGGGTCACAGATACGCAGTATTTT
TRBV7-2	-	TRBJ2-1	-	CASSNRAESYNEQFF	TGTGCCAGCAGCAATCGGGCGGAATCCTACAATGAGCAGTTCTTC
TRBV6-1	-	TRBJ1-5	-	CASSESAGGGINQPQHF	TGTGCCAGCAGTGAATCAGCGGGGGGAGGCATCAATCAGCCCCAGCATTTT
TRBV5-6	TRBD1	TRBJ2-7	-	CASSWDRASEQYF	TGTGCCAGCAGCTGGGACAGGGCGAGCGAGCAGTACTTC
TRBV19	-	TRBJ2-2	once	CASRVGDFVGELFF	TGTGCCAGTAGGGTGGGGGACTTTGTCGGGGAGCTGTTTTTT
TRBV7-2	-	TRBJ2-2	-	CASSLTISTGELFF	TGTGCCAGCAGCTTAACGATCTCCACCGGGGAGCTGTTTTTT
TRBV10-3	-	TRBJ2-2	-	CAIKERVGELFF	TGTGCCATCAAAGAGCGGGTCGGGGAGCTGTTTTTT
TRBV19	-	TRBJ2-2	-	CASSIEGGTRNGELFF	TGTGCCAGTAGTATTGAGGGCGGGACGAGGAACGGGGAGCTGTTTTTT
TRBV7-9	TRBD2	TRBJ2-3	-	CASSLLLAAVGDTQYF	TGTGCCAGCAGCTTACTCCTAGCGGCCGTGGGAGATACGCAGTATTTT
TRBV7-2	-	TRBJ1-4	-	CASHMGGGEKLFF	TGTGCCAGCCATATGGGGGGGGGCGAAAAACTGTTTTTT
TRBV28	-	TRBJ1-2	once	CASSVGGTRDYGYTF	TGTGCCAGCAGTGTCGGGGGGACACGGGATTATGGCTACACCTTC
TRBV5-1	TRBD2	TRBJ2-3	-	CASSLETSGSTDTQYF	TGCGCCAGCAGCTTGGAGACTAGCGGCAGCACAGATACGCAGTATTTT
TRBV5-1	-	TRBJ2-5	-	CASSLKSGQETQYF	TGCGCCAGCAGCTTGAAGTCGGGCCAAGAGACCCAGTACTTC
TRBV30	TRBD2	TRBJ2-1	-	CAWRWASGRDEQFF	TGTGCCTGGAGATGGGCTAGCGGGAGAGATGAGCAGTTCTTC
TRBV11-1	-	TRBJ1-2	-	CASSLVPTRGGPGYTF	TGTGCCAGCAGCTTAGTCCCAACCCGGGGAGGGCCGGGCTACACCTTC
TRBV5-1	-	TRBJ1-1	few	CASGRENTEAFF	TGCGCCAGCGGCAGGGAGAACACTGAAGCTTTCTTT
TRBV5-1	-	TRBJ2-7	-	CASRSGVEQYF	TGCGCCAGCCGTTCAGGGGTTGAGCAGTACTTC
TRBV5-4	-	TRBJ1-6	-	CASSLFRKDSPLHF	TGTGCCAGCAGCTTGTTCAGGAAAGATTCACCCCTCCACTTT
TRBV5-8	-	TRBJ2-3	-	CASSLGWRDTQYF	TGTGCCAGCAGCTTGGGATGGCGAGATACGCAGTATTTT
TRBV28	-	TRBJ2-3	few	CASSPPGTDTQYF	TGTGCCAGCAGCCCCCCAGGTACCGATACGCAGTATTTT
TRBV5-1	-	TRBJ2-3	-	CASSLGADGIDTQYF	TGCGCCAGCAGCTTGGGAGCGGATGGGATAGATACGCAGTATTTT
TRBV19	-	TRBJ1-6	few	CASTPGGTANSALHF	TGTGCCAGTACCCCCGGGGGGACCGCTAATTCGGCCCTCCACTTT
TRBV4-2	-	TRBJ2-5	-	CASSQGDGGWETQYF	TGTGCCAGCAGCCAAGGCGACGGTGGGTGGGAGACCCAGTACTTC
TRBV19	TRBD1	TRBJ2-6	-	CASLGTVRTPNSGANVLTF	TGTGCCAGCCTAGGGACAGTGAGAACGCCTAACTCTGGGGCCAACGTCCTGACTTTC
TRBV12-5	-	TRBJ2-7	-	CASGPSLTWGEQYF	TGTGCTAGTGGTCCCTCCCTGACTTGGGGGGAGCAGTACTTC
TRBV11-2	-	TRBJ2-5	-	CASSPIRQVGTQYF	TGTGCCAGCAGCCCTATTCGGCAGGTGGGGACCCAGTACTTC
TRBV2	TRBD1	TRBJ2-2	-	CASTERSGTGGIGELFF	TGTGCCAGCACCGAACGGTCCGGGACAGGGGGCATCGGGGAGCTGTTTTTT
TRBV15	-	TRBJ2-1	few	CATSRPGPGYNEQFF	TGTGCCACCAGCAGACCAGGACCCGGATACAATGAGCAGTTCTTC
TRBV28	-	TRBJ1-1	-	CASSGSRDRAFF	TGTGCCAGCAGTGGAAGCAGGGATCGAGCTTTCTTT
TRBV7-6	-	TRBJ1-1	-	CASSLRGPNTEAFF	TGTGCCAGCAGCTTACGAGGGCCGAACACTGAAGCTTTCTTT